The next 30 T cell receptor beta chains were all read from a single sample in a study of T cell responses to AZD1222 COVID-19 vaccine. TCRdb's copy holds only in-frame clones and misses some; the assay was immunoSEQ multiplex PCR. Of some 170,000 clones detected, around 94% appear once; the ten largest clones hold approximately 0.88%. This sample comprised peripheral blood, obtained on day 0 of AZD1222 vaccination. Receptors originate from an adult in good health.

The rearrangement joins TRBV20-1 to TRBJ2-5, with D possibly TRBD1 on 6 matching bases. This CDR3 contains 15 residues. Trimming removed 3 bases from V and 4 bases from J, with 18 bases in between. Germline CDR1 reads DFQATT; CDR2 reads SNEGSKA (reference sequence). CDR3 nucleotides: TGCAGTGCTAGTAAGTGGGACGTCAGGGGAGAGACCCAGTACTTC. This sequence encodes CSASKWDVRGETQYF.

J is TRBJ1-5 and V is TRBV18; D not resolved. Trimming left V 3 bases short and J 1 base short, with 13 bases between. This CDR3 spans 16 amino acids. In germline, CDR1 is KGHSH, CDR2 LQKENI. The CDR3 DNA reads TGTGCCAGCTCACCGGTTTTTTTGGGGAGCAATCAGCCCCAGCATTTT. Translating it yields CASSPVFLGSNQPQHF.

CDR3 nucleotide sequence: TGCGCCAGCAGCCAAGATCCTGGGGGTAATCAGCCCCAGCATTTT. This gives the protein CASSQDPGGNQPQHF. The chain joins TRBV4-1 to TRBJ1-5; D is possibly TRBD1 (5 bases). V was clipped by 0 bases and J by 4 bases, with 10 bases between them. CDR1 is MGHRA, CDR2 YSYEKL, per germline. The CDR3 is 15 amino acids.

V gene TRBV19 combines with J gene TRBJ1-1; D not resolved. Germline loops: CDR1 LNHDA, CDR2 SQIVND (reference sequence). V was clipped by 3 bases and J by 5 bases, with 28 bases between them. The CDR3 consists of 19 residues. The CDR3 region has the DNA TGTGCCAGTAGTATTTATATCTTTGACTTTCTGAGATTGAGGACTGAAGCTTTCTTT. Protein product: CASSIYIFDFLRLRTEAFF.

The chain is built from TRBV9 and TRBJ1-6; 11 nucleotides match TRBD1. The CDR3 loop spans 15 amino acids. In germline, CDR1 is SGDLS, CDR2 YYNGEE. With 3 bases clipped from V and 9 bases from J, the junction kept 5 bases outside the gene matches. The CDR3 sequence: CASSARDRGSSPLHF. The CDR3 DNA reads TGTGCCAGCAGCGCTAGGGACAGGGGGTCTTCACCCCTCCACTTT.

The V and J genes are TRBV11-3 and TRBJ1-2; D is perhaps TRBD1 (5 bases). The germline V gene encodes CDR1 SGHNT and CDR2 YENEEA. The CDR3 consists of 16 residues. V was trimmed by 1 base and J by 4 bases, leaving 16 bases between them. The CDR3 DNA is TGTGCCAGCAGCTTAGGCGCAGGGTCTGTGGCCTATGGCTACACCTTC. Translating it yields CASSLGAGSVAYGYTF.

The rearrangement uses TRBV7-3 and TRBJ2-5, with 12 bases that match TRBD1. CDR1 and CDR2 (germline): SGHTA, FQGTGA. This CDR3 is built from 17 residues. V lost 3 bases, J lost 5 bases, and 10 bases stayed unmatched. CDR3: CASSFGPGQGALETQYF. CDR3 DNA: TGTGCCAGCAGCTTTGGGCCGGGACAGGGGGCTTTGGAGACCCAGTACTTC.

V and J are TRBV6-2 or TRBV6-3 and TRBJ1-1, with D maybe TRBD1 (6 bases). The V gene's germline CDR1 is MNHEY and CDR2 SVGEGT. Trimming cost V 2 bases and J 4 bases, with 14 bases left between them. The CDR3 is made up of 15 amino acids. The DNA for the CDR3 is TGTGCCAGCAGTTACGCGAAAGACAGGTCCACTGAAGCTTTCTTT. Translation gives CASSYAKDRSTEAFF.

This clone showed up just once. The rearrangement joins TRBV29-1 to TRBJ2-3; 7 bases line up with TRBD1. Per germline, CDR1 SQVTM and CDR2 ANQGSEA. CDR3 length equals 13 residues. After removal of 7 bases from V and 4 bases from J, the junction contained 8 bases not matched to a gene. The CDR3 nucleotides are TGCAGCGGCCACAGGGGTTTCGCAGATACGCAGTATTTT. Its protein is CSGHRGFADTQYF.

This clone was counted a single time. V is TRBV24-1 and J is TRBJ2-1, with D hard to call. The CDR3 runs to 17 residues. Germline CDR1 and CDR2: KGHDR and SFDVKD. V lost 4 bases and J 0 bases, leaving 15 bases between the germline ends. CDR3 nucleotide sequence: TGTGCCACCAGTGACTCAATAGGTACAAGCTCCTACAATGAGCAGTTCTTC. Translating gives CATSDSIGTSSYNEQFF.

The chain is built from TRBV10-3 and TRBJ2-7; D may be TRBD1 (7 bases). CDR3 length: 14 amino acids. The V and J ends lost 6 bases and 1 base respectively, with 13 bases between them. Looked up from germline, CDR1 is ENHRY and CDR2 is SYGVKD. The CDR3 region has the DNA TGTGCCATCAGACCTGCAGGGGGGTCCTACGAGCAGTACTTC. It codes for CAIRPAGGSYEQYF.

This chain uses TRBV5-1 with TRBJ1-2; 12 nucleotides line up with TRBD1. CDR1 is SGHRS and CDR2 is YFSETQ in the germline V gene. With V trimmed by 1 base and J by 7 bases, 5 bases remained unmatched. The length of the CDR3 is 15 residues. CDR3 coding DNA: TGCGCCAGCAGCTTGTATGGGACAGGGGGCATTGGCTACACCTTC. Encoded protein: CASSLYGTGGIGYTF.

The rearrangement uses TRBV19 and TRBJ1-2, with D tentatively TRBD1 (5 bases). Looked up from germline, CDR1 is LNHDA and CDR2 is SQIVND (reference sequence). The CDR3 contains 14 residues. V was shortened by 6 bases and J by 4 bases, with 15 bases between the two germline ends. As DNA, the CDR3 is TGTGCCAGTAGCAAGATGACAGAAAGCTATGGCTACACCTTC. Its translation is CASSKMTESYGYTF.

Only a few counts were recorded for this clone. V and J are TRBV6-5 and TRBJ1-4; 8 bases line up with TRBD1. Germline loops: CDR1 MNHEY, CDR2 SVGAGI. J gave up 4 bases and V 5 bases, and 3 bases lay outside the gene matches. The CDR3 length is 14 residues. The CDR3 protein is CASSLGQGNEKLFF. CDR3 nucleotides: TGTGCCAGCAGTCTCGGACAGGGTAATGAAAAACTGTTTTTT.

The J gene is TRBJ1-3, the V gene TRBV5-1; D gene ambiguous. V lost 1 base to trimming and J lost 3 bases, with 5 bases between them. This CDR3 has 13 amino acids. CDR1 SGHRS and CDR2 YFSETQ come from the germline V gene. Here the CDR3 reads CASSLLVGNTIYF. The CDR3 coding sequence is TGCGCCAGCAGCTTGTTAGTTGGAAACACCATATATTTT.

This clone was observed a handful of times. The V call is TRBV10-1, the J call TRBJ2-1; no reliable D call. The CDR3 spans 13 residues. Germline V CDR1 and CDR2: WNHNN, SYGVQD (reference sequence). Trimming left V 2 bases short and J 3 bases short, with 5 bases between. The CDR3 reads CASSEGLYNEQFF. For the CDR3, the DNA is TGCGCCAGCAGTGAGGGGCTCTACAATGAGCAGTTCTTC.

The CDR3 DNA reads TGTGCCAGCAGCCAAGGTGCCACGGTGGGGGCGGAGACCCAGTACTTC. Amino acid sequence: CASSQGATVGAETQYF. The rearrangement joins TRBV3-1 (or the pseudogene TRBV3-2) to TRBJ2-5, with D perhaps matching TRBD1 (6 bases). V was trimmed by 1 base and J by 5 bases, leaving 17 bases between them. This CDR3 is 16 amino acids long. Germline values: CDR1 LGHDT, CDR2 YNNKEL (reference sequence).

Only one count was recorded for this clone. The CDR3 DNA reads TGCGCCAGCAGTGTTTGGAGGGGGCAAGAGACCCAGTACTTC. Translating gives CASSVWRGQETQYF. The chain combines TRBV10-2 with TRBJ2-5; either TRBD1 or TRBD2 may supply D (6 bases each). Trimming removed 4 bases at V and 2 bases at J, with 11 bases between. The CDR3 is 14 amino acids. Looked up from germline, CDR1 is WSHSY and CDR2 is SAAADI.

This CDR3 reads CASSTRRTGTGNTIYF. CDR3 sequence (DNA): TGTGCCAGTAGTACGCGCCGGACAGGGACTGGAAACACCATATATTTT. The rearrangement uses TRBV19 and TRBJ1-3; TRBD1 matches 8 bases. Germline assignment: CDR1 LNHDA and CDR2 SQIVND (reference sequence). V dropped 4 bases and J dropped 2; count of bases not matched to a gene: 7. This CDR3 has 16 amino acids.

The chain is built from TRBV7-2 and TRBJ1-5, with a tentative D call TRBD1 (5 bases). Germline V gene lookup returns CDR1 SGHTA and CDR2 FQGNSA. This CDR3 has 15 residues. Trimming pared 0 bases from V and 0 bases from J, leaving 6 bases between. The CDR3 DNA follows: TGTGCCAGCAGCTTAGCCGGGGCTAGCAATCAGCCCCAGCATTTT. Translation gives CASSLAGASNQPQHF.

This chain links TRBV3-1 (or the pseudogene TRBV3-2) with TRBJ2-5; maybe TRBD1 (6 bases). V lost 3 bases and J 4 bases, leaving 9 bases between the germline ends. The CDR3 contains 13 residues. Germline values: CDR1 LGHDT, CDR2 YNNKEL (reference sequence). The CDR3 sequence is CASSQGAPETQYF. As DNA, the CDR3 is TGTGCCAGCAGCCAGGGGGCCCCAGAGACCCAGTACTTC.

The rearrangement uses TRBV19 and TRBJ1-2; 8 nucleotides agree with TRBD1. Germline V lookup: CDR1 LNHDA, CDR2 SQIVND (reference sequence). J lost 4 bases, V lost 3 bases, and 4 bases had no gene match. The CDR3 spans 14 residues. CDR3: CASSIQGASYGYTF. CDR3 bases: TGTGCCAGTAGTATCCAGGGGGCCAGCTATGGCTACACCTTC.

This rearrangement joins TRBV19 to TRBJ1-1, with a weak D call TRBD1 (6 bases). CDR3 size: 14 residues. Trimming left V 6 bases short and J 7 bases short, with 18 bases between. Per germline, CDR1 LNHDA and CDR2 SQIVND (reference sequence). The CDR3 DNA follows: TGTGCCAGTAGGGAGGGGAACACAGGGAATGAAGCTTTCTTT. This encodes CASREGNTGNEAFF.

V gene TRBV4-3 combines with J gene TRBJ2-1; the D is unclear. The ends were cut back, 3 bases at V and 8 bases at J, with 11 bases in the middle. The CDR3 covers 13 residues. Germline-derived CDR1 and CDR2 are LGHNA and YSLEER. CDR3 sequence (DNA): TGCGCCAGCAGCCACCCGCATTCGGATGAGCAGTTCTTC. Its protein product is CASSHPHSDEQFF.

CDR3 sequence reads: CASSLRPPNTGELFF. Written as DNA, the CDR3 is TGTGCCAGCAGCTTAAGACCACCGAACACCGGGGAGCTGTTTTTT. The chain recombines TRBV7-2 with TRBJ2-2, with D uncertain. Trimming took 2 bases from V and 0 from J, leaving 7 bases between them. The CDR3 contains 15 residues. Germline CDR1 and CDR2: SGHTA and FQGNSA.

V is TRBV2 and J is TRBJ2-1; D assignment may be TRBD1 or TRBD2 (6 bases each). Looked up from germline, CDR1 is SNHLY and CDR2 is FYNNEI. Deletions cut 10 bases from V and 2 bases from J, with 24 bases between. The CDR3 sequence is 17 residues long. The CDR3 reads CAIDKGEGGVAYNEQFF. DNA for the CDR3: TGTGCCATCGATAAGGGGGAAGGCGGGGTCGCCTACAATGAGCAGTTCTTC.

The J gene is TRBJ2-7, the V gene TRBV6-5, with 11 bases that match TRBD1. Germline loops: CDR1 MNHEY, CDR2 SVGAGI. J lost 5 bases, V lost 0 bases, and 6 bases had no gene match. The CDR3 spans 16 residues. CDR3 DNA sequence: TGTGCCAGCAGTTACTCGTACGGACAGGGGGCCGACGAGCAGTACTTC. As protein: CASSYSYGQGADEQYF.

The chain combines TRBV5-1 with TRBJ2-5; tentative D call: TRBD2 (6 bases). The CDR3 contains 14 residues. The germline V and J ends were trimmed by 6 bases and 7 bases, with 19 bases remaining between them. Germline CDR1 reads SGHRS; CDR2 reads YFSETQ. The CDR3: CASTTTGNGGTQYF. The CDR3 region has the DNA TGCGCCAGCACCACGACTGGGAACGGGGGGACCCAGTACTTC.

V and J are TRBV6-5 and TRBJ1-4, with TRBD1 matching over 7 bases. J gave up 8 bases and V 1 base, and 4 bases lay outside the gene matches. The CDR3 runs 14 residues. Germline V gene sequence: CDR1 MNHEY, CDR2 SVGAGI. The CDR3 bases are TGTGCCAGCAGTTACTTGACAGGGACCGAAAAACTGTTTTTT. Protein: CASSYLTGTEKLFF.

The DNA for the CDR3 is TGTGCCAGTAGTAGAACGAGCGGGACAGGGGATAATTCACCCCTCCACTTT. Its translation is CASSRTSGTGDNSPLHF. The chain recombines TRBV19 with TRBJ1-6; 10 nucleotides line up with TRBD1. V gave up 4 bases and J gave up 5 bases; unmatched junction bases: 8. In germline, CDR1 is LNHDA, CDR2 SQIVND (reference sequence). There are 17 residues in the CDR3.